Listed below are T cell receptor beta chains from one sample, sequenced in a study of beta chain features in type 1 diabetes. Clones were read by immunoSEQ multiplex PCR, and TCRdb kept only the in-frame ones, dropping some. The top ten hold roughly 2% of the sample, which has about 150,000 clones, roughly 10% seen once. The specimen was central memory CD4+ T cells from blood. These receptors were obtained from a man in his late teens or twenties in good health. Both conserved end residues are part of each CDR3. The order of the fields is CDR3 protein, CDR3 DNA, CDR3 length, V gene, clone size, J gene, D gene. D genes are given only for firm matches. Rows give clone size only sometimes, using once, few, many, or a class for an expanded clone.

cdr3_aa: CASSQGSMGLAYEQYF
cdr3_nt: TGCGCCAGCAGCCAAGGTTCCATGGGACTGGCCTACGAGCAGTACTTC
cdr3_length: 16
v_call: TRBV4-1
clone_size: many
j_call: TRBJ2-7
d_call: .

cdr3_aa: CASSLEDPSNQPQHF
cdr3_nt: TGCGCCAGCAGCTTGGAGGATCCAAGCAATCAGCCCCAGCATTTT
cdr3_length: 15
v_call: TRBV5-1
clone_size: few
j_call: TRBJ1-5
d_call: .

cdr3_aa: CASSLEGTQYF
cdr3_nt: TGCGCCAGCAGCTTGGAGGGGACCCAGTACTTC
cdr3_length: 11
v_call: TRBV5-1
clone_size: .
j_call: TRBJ2-5
d_call: .

cdr3_aa: CASSSNGRGMYEKLFF
cdr3_nt: TGTGCCAGCAGTTCAAACGGGCGAGGGATGTATGAAAAACTGTTTTTT
cdr3_length: 16
v_call: TRBV27
clone_size: .
j_call: TRBJ1-4
d_call: .

cdr3_aa: CASSIRPASPDTQYF
cdr3_nt: TGTGCCAGCAGCATCCGGCCGGCTTCCCCAGATACGCAGTATTTT
cdr3_length: 15
v_call: TRBV11-1
clone_size: .
j_call: TRBJ2-3
d_call: .

cdr3_aa: CASSLDISNNEQFF
cdr3_nt: TGTGCCAGCAGCTTAGACATATCCAACAATGAGCAGTTCTTC
cdr3_length: 14
v_call: TRBV7-3
clone_size: .
j_call: TRBJ2-1
d_call: .

cdr3_aa: CAGQWASTDTQYF
cdr3_nt: TGTGCCGGACAATGGGCATCCACAGATACGCAGTATTTT
cdr3_length: 13
v_call: TRBV7-8
clone_size: .
j_call: TRBJ2-3
d_call: .

cdr3_aa: CASSLGLEGRGANYGYTF
cdr3_nt: TGTGCCAGCAGCTTGGGGTTAGAGGGAAGAGGAGCTAACTATGGCTACACCTTC
cdr3_length: 18
v_call: TRBV7-2
clone_size: few
j_call: TRBJ1-2
d_call: .

cdr3_aa: CASSQNRGGETQYF
cdr3_nt: TGTGCCAGCAGCCAAAACAGGGGAGGGGAGACCCAGTACTTC
cdr3_length: 14
v_call: TRBV28
clone_size: few
j_call: TRBJ2-5
d_call: .

cdr3_aa: CASRNGQGKSPLHF
cdr3_nt: TGTGCCAGCAGGAATGGACAGGGGAAGTCACCCCTCCACTTT
cdr3_length: 14
v_call: TRBV6-5
clone_size: few
j_call: TRBJ1-6
d_call: TRBD1

cdr3_aa: CASSPDGANYGYTF
cdr3_nt: TGTGCCAGCAGTCCGGACGGAGCTAACTATGGCTACACCTTC
cdr3_length: 14
v_call: TRBV7-3
clone_size: .
j_call: TRBJ1-2
d_call: .

cdr3_aa: CASRPDSFGELFF
cdr3_nt: TGTGCCAGCAGGCCTGACAGTTTCGGGGAGCTGTTTTTT
cdr3_length: 13
v_call: TRBV6-1
clone_size: few
j_call: TRBJ2-2
d_call: .

cdr3_aa: CASSQELRGTGTQYF
cdr3_nt: TGCGCCAGCAGCCAAGAGCTCCGGGGCACGGGGACCCAGTACTTC
cdr3_length: 15
v_call: TRBV4-3
clone_size: .
j_call: TRBJ2-5
d_call: .

cdr3_aa: CASSSDRVSYEQYF
cdr3_nt: TGCGCCAGCAGCTCCGACAGGGTATCCTACGAGCAGTACTTC
cdr3_length: 14
v_call: TRBV5-1
clone_size: few
j_call: TRBJ2-7
d_call: TRBD1

cdr3_aa: CASSSGQGFYEQYF
cdr3_nt: TGTGCCAGCAGTTCCGGACAGGGTTTCTACGAGCAGTACTTC
cdr3_length: 14
v_call: TRBV28
clone_size: .
j_call: TRBJ2-7
d_call: TRBD1

cdr3_aa: CASSSRQGVWTDTQYF
cdr3_nt: TGCGCCAGCAGCTCGCGACAGGGGGTATGGACAGATACGCAGTATTTT
cdr3_length: 16
v_call: TRBV5-1
clone_size: .
j_call: TRBJ2-3
d_call: TRBD1